This T cell receptor (beta chain) derives from a study of CD8+CD57+ T cells in acquired aplastic anemia. Genomic DNA, the template, was used for profiling of the TCR beta VDJ and CDR3. TCRdb processed the reads anew with MiXCR; each CDR3 protein has one entry. The data contain around 51,000 distinct CDR3 sequences, about two thirds of them singletons. Trimming cost V 4 bases and J 7 bases, with 21 bases left between them. This CDR3 is 17 amino acids long. Germline V gene sequence: CDR1 SGDLS, CDR2 YYNGEE. The chain uses TRBV9 and TRBJ1-6; D gene ambiguous. The sample comprised sorted CD4+, CD8+, or CD8+CD57+ T cells (not recorded which) from PBMCs. The TCR originated in a human donor in good health, serving as a control. In DNA form, the CDR3 reads TGTGCCAGCAGCTTAATGGACTTCGGCAGAAGGAATTCACCCCTCCACTTT. Its protein product is CASSLMDFGRRNSPLHF.